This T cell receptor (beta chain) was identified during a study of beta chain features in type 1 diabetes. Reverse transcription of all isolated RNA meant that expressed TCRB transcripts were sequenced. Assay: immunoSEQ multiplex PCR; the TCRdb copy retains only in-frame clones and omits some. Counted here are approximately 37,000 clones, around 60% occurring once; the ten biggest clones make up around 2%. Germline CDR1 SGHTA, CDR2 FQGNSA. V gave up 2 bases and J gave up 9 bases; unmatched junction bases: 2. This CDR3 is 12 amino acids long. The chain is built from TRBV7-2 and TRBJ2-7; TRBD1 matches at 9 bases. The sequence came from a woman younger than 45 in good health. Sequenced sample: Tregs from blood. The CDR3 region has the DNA TGTGCCAGCAGCTTAACAGGGGGCGGGCAGTACTTC. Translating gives CASSLTGGGQYF.